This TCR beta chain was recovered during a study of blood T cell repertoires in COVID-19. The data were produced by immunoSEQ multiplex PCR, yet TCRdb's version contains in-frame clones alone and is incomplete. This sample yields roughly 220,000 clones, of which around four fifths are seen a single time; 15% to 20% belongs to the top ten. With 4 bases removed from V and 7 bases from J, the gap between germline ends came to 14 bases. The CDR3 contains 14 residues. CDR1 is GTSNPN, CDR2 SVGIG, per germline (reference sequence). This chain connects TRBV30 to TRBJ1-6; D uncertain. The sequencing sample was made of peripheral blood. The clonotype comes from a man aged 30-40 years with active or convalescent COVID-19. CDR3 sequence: CAWTVGDLNSPLHF. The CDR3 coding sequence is TGTGCCTGGACCGTAGGAGATCTCAATTCACCCCTCCACTTT.